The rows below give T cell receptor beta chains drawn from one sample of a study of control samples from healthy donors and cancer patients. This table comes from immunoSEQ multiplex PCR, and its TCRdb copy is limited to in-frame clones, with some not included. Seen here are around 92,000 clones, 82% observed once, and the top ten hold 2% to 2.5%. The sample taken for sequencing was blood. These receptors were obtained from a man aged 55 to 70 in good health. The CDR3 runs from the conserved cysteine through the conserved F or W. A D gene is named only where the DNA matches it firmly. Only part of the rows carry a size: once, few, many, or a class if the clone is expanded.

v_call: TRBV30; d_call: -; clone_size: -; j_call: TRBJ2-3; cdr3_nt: TGTGCCTGGAGTTTAATATCAGATACGCAGTATTTT; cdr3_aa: CAWSLISDTQYF
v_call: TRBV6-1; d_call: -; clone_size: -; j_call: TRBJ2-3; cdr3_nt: TGTGCCAGCAGTGTGGGGGGCGGGCGACGCAGCACAGATACGCAGTATTTT; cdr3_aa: CASSVGGGRRSTDTQYF
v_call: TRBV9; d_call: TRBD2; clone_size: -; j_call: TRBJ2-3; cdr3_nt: TGTGCCAGCAGCGCCTTGGGGGGGGGTAGCACAGATACGCAGTATTTT; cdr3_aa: CASSALGGGSTDTQYF
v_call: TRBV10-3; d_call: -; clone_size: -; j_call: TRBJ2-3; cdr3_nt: TGTGCCATCAACGCTCCCGGGGATACGCAGTATTTT; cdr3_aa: CAINAPGDTQYF
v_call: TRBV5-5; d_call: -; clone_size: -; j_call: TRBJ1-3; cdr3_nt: TGTGCCAGCAGCTTGTCGCCTTCGGACACCATATATTTT; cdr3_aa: CASSLSPSDTIYF
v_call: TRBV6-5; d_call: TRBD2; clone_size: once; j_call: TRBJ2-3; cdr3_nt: TGTGCCAGCAGCTTACTAGCGGGGGGCGGGGATACGCAGTATTTT; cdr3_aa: CASSLLAGGGDTQYF
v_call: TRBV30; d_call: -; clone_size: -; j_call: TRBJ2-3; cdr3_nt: TGTGCCTGGAATCAGGGGGGTTCCCCCAAAACAGATACGCAGTATTTT; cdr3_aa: CAWNQGGSPKTDTQYF
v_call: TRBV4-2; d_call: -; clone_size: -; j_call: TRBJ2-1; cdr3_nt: TGTGCCAGCAGCCAAAACGCAGGGTTCTACAATGAGCAGTTCTTC; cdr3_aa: CASSQNAGFYNEQFF
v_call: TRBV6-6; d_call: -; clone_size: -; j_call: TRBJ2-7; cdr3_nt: TGTGCCAGCAGTTACGGGGGTTTGGGTTACGAGCAGTACTTC; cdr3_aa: CASSYGGLGYEQYF
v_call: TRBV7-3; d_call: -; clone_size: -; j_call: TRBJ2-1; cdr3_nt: TGTGCCAGCAGCTTGACTGGGAAAGATGAGCAGTTCTTC; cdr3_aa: CASSLTGKDEQFF
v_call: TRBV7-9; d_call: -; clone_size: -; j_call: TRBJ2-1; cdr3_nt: TGTGCCAGCAGCCTCTACGAAGTAGCTGGGGTCTTC; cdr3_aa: CASSLYEVAGVF
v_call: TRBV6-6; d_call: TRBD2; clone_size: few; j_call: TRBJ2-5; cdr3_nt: TGTGCCAGTGGACTAGCGGGAGGTCGCGAGACCCAGTACTTC; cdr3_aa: CASGLAGGRETQYF
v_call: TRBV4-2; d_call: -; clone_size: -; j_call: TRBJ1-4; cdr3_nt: TGTGCCAGCAGCCAAGATAACACAGCTAATGAAAAACTGTTTTTT; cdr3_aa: CASSQDNTANEKLFF
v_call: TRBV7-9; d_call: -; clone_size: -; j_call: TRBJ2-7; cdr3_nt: TGTGCCAGCAGCCCGTCTCTTATCGGGGACCTCTCCTACGAGCAGTACTTC; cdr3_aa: CASSPSLIGDLSYEQYF
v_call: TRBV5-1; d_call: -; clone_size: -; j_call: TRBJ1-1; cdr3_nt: TGCGCCAGCGCGGCGGTGAACACTGAAGCTTTCTTT; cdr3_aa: CASAAVNTEAFF
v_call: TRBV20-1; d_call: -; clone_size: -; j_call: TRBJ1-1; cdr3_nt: TGCAGTGCTACTCAGGCTTTGGAAGCTTTCTTT; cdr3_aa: CSATQALEAFF
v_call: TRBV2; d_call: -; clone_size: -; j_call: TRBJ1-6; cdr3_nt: TGTGCCAGCCTATTCGACAGTGATAATTCACCCCTCCACTTT; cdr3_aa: CASLFDSDNSPLHF
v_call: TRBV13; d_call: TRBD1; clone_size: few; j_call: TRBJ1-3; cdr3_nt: TGTGCCAGCAGCTTAGAGGGGGCGCTGGAAGGAAACACCATATATTTT; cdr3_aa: CASSLEGALEGNTIYF
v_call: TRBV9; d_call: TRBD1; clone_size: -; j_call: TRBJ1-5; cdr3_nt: TGTGCCAGCAGCGACTCACAGGGGTTGTCCCAGCATTTT; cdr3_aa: CASSDSQGLSQHF
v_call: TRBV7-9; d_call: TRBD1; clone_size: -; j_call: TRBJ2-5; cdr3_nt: TGTGCCAGCAGCTTAGGGACAGGGGGCAGTGAGGCGGAGACCCAGTACTTC; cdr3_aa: CASSLGTGGSEAETQYF
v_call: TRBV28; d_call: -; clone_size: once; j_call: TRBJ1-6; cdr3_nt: TGTGCCAGCAGTTCGCCCCGCTCCTATAATTCACCCCTCCACTTT; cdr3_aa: CASSSPRSYNSPLHF
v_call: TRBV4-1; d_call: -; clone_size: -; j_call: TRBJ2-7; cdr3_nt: TGCGCCAGCAGCCAAGGGGCGGCTTTGAGCTCCTACGAGCAGTACTTC; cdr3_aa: CASSQGAALSSYEQYF
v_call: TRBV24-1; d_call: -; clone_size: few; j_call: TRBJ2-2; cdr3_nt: TGTGCCACCAGTGACCCCGGGACCAACACCGGGGAGCTGTTTTTT; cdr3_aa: CATSDPGTNTGELFF
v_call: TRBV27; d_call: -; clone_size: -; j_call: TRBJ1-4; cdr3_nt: TGTGCCAGCAGTCGATTGAGAGAAAAACTGTTTTTT; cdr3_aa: CASSRLREKLFF
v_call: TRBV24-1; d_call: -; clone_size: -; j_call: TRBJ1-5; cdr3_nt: TGTGCCACCAGTGACCCGCAGGGAAATGGCAATCAGCCCCAGCATTTT; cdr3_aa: CATSDPQGNGNQPQHF
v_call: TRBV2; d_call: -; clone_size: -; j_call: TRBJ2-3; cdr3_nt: TGTGCCAGCAGTGACGGCGCACGCACAGATACGCAGTATTTT; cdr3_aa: CASSDGARTDTQYF
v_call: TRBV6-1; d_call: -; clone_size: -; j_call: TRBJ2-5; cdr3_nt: TGTGCCAGCAGTGAGCTGGGACGGTCCGGGGAGACCCAGTACTTC; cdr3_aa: CASSELGRSGETQYF
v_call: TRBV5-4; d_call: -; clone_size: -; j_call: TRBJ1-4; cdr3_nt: TGTGCCAGCAGCTATGGCGTAGGGACCGCAACTAATGAAAAACTGTTTTTT; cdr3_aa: CASSYGVGTATNEKLFF
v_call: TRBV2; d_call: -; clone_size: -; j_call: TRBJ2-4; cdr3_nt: TGTGCCAGCAGTGAAGCGGGCGAAGACGACATTCAGTACTTC; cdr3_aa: CASSEAGEDDIQYF
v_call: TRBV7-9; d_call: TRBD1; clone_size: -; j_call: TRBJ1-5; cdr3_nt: TGTGCCAGCAGCTCGGTGGGGGGACAGGGCGCCAATCAGCCCCAGCATTTT; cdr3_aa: CASSSVGGQGANQPQHF
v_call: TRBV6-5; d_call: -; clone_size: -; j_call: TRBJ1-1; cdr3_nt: TGTACCAGCAGTTATGGGGGGGTGACTGAAGCTTTCTTT; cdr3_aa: CTSSYGGVTEAFF
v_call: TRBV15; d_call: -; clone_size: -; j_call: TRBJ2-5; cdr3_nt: TGTGCCACCAGCAGAGTGGGGGGACTGCGCCAAGAGACCCAGTACTTC; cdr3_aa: CATSRVGGLRQETQYF
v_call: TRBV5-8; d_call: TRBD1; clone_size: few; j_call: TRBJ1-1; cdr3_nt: TGTGCCAGCCCAGGGGGAAGGAGGACTGAAGCTTTCTTT; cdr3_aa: CASPGGRRTEAFF
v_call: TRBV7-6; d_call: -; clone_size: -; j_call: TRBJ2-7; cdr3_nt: TGTGCCAGCAGCAAGGGGGTCAGGGGAAGTTCCTACGAGCAGTACTTC; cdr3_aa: CASSKGVRGSSYEQYF
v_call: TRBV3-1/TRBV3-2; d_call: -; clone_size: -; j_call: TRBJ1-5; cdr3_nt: TGTGCCAGCAGCTACGGACACCCATATAGCAATCAGCCCCAGCATTTT; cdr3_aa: CASSYGHPYSNQPQHF
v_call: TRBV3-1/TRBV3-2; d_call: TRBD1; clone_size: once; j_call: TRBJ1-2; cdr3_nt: TGTGCCAGCAGCCACACCGGGACAGGGGTCTATGGCTACACCTTC; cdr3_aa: CASSHTGTGVYGYTF
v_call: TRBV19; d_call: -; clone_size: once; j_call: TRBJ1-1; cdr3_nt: TGTGCCAGTAGTCCAGGGGTCGGGGCTGAAGCTTTCTTT; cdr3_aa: CASSPGVGAEAFF
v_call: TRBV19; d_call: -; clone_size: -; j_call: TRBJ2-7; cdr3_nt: TGTGCCAGTAGACCAGAGACTTCCCTCGAGCAGTACTTC; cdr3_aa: CASRPETSLEQYF
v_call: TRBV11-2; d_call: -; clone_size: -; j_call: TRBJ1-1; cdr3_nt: TGTGCCAGCAGCTTAGTGGGAAACACTGAAGCTTTCTTT; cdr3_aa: CASSLVGNTEAFF
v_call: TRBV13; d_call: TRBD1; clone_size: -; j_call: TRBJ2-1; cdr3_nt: TGTGCCAGCAGCTTAACCCAGCCGCGGACAGGGATTAGCGGTAATTACAATGAGCAGTTCTTC; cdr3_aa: CASSLTQPRTGISGNYNEQFF
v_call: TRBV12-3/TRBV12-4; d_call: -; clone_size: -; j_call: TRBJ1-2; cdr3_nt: TGTGCCAGCGGCGGGGGGAGGTCTGGCTACACCTTC; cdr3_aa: CASGGGRSGYTF
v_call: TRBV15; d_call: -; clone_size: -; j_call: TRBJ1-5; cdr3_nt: TGTGCCACCGTCGGCGGGAGGTATAGCAATCAGCCCCAGCATTTT; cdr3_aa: CATVGGRYSNQPQHF
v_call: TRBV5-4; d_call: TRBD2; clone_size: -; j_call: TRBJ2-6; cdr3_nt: TGTGCCAGCAGCTTGGGGGGTAGCGGGAGCTCTGGGGCCAACGTCCTGACTTTC; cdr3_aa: CASSLGGSGSSGANVLTF
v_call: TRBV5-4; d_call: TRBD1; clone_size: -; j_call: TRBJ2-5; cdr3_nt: TGTGCCAGCAGTTCACCAGCGACAGGGGGCCTCCAAGAGACCCAGTACTTC; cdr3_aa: CASSSPATGGLQETQYF
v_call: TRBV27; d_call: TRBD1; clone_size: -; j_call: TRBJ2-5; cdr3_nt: TGTGCCAGCAGTTTACGACCATCGACAGGGGCTGGTGGGGAGACCCAGTACTTC; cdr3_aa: CASSLRPSTGAGGETQYF
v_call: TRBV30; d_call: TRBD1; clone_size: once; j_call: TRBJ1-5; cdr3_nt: TGTGCCTGGAGTGTACTGGGGCAGGGGGAGGGTCAGCCCCAGCATTTT; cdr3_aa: CAWSVLGQGEGQPQHF
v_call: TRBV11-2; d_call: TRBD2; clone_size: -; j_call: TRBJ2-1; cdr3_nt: TGTGCCAGCAGCCTTGAGCCAAGCGGGGGGTCCGTATTCTTC; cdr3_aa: CASSLEPSGGSVFF
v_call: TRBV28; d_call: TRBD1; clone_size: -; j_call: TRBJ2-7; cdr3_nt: TGTGCCAGCAGTTCCCCGGGACAGTCCTCCTACGAGCAGTACTTC; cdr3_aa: CASSSPGQSSYEQYF